These 15 T cell receptor beta chains share one sample of origin, sequenced in a study of Graves' ophthalmopathy and Graves' hyperthyroidism. Amplifying from RNA transcripts, the study obtained TCR beta CDR3 regions. HTBI primers served in a first-round RT-PCR, which a second-round multiplex PCR followed. TCRdb redid the calling of the multiplex PCR reads with MiXCR, one entry per CDR3 protein. The sample shows hundreds of thousands of distinct CDR3 sequences, approximately 21% of them seen only once. Input material: peripheral blood. These TCRs come from a woman younger than 35 with stable Graves' hyperthyroidism.

This clonotype has ten or more counts. The V call is TRBV6-4, the J call TRBJ2-6, with D tentatively TRBD2 (6 bases). With 5 bases removed from V and 2 bases from J, the gap between germline ends came to 25 bases. There are 20 residues in the CDR3. In germline, CDR1 is MRHNA, CDR2 SNTAGT. The CDR3, as DNA: TGTGCCAGCAGTACCCTATTGCGGGACGCGGGACTCCCTGGGGCCAACGTCCTGACTTTC. Translation gives CASSTLLRDAGLPGANVLTF.

This clonotype was detected many times. The chain recombines TRBV28 with TRBJ1-5; D perhaps matches TRBD1 (6 bases). Between the trimmed V and J ends, which lost 6 bases and 5 bases, there was a span of 14 bases. This CDR3 is 14 amino acids long. Looked up from germline, CDR1 is MDHEN and CDR2 is SYDVKM. CDR3 bases: TGTGCCAGCAGCCGACAGGTCCGAGATCAGCCCCAGCATTTT. Its translation: CASSRQVRDQPQHF.

The chain links TRBV19 to TRBJ1-2, with TRBD1 matching over 9 bases. CDR1 is LNHDA and CDR2 is SQIVND in the germline V gene (reference sequence). The CDR3 runs 15 residues. The V gene end was trimmed by 2 bases and the J gene end by 2 bases; junction bases not matched to a gene: 3. CDR3 nucleotides: TGTGCCAGTAGTATATATGGGACAGGGAACTATGGCTACACCTTC. Protein product: CASSIYGTGNYGYTF.

The gene calls are TRBV12-5 and TRBJ1-1, with 8 bases identical to TRBD1. The CDR3 spans 15 residues. Germline V CDR1 and CDR2: LGHNT, FRNRAP. V dropped 6 bases and J dropped 4; count of bases not matched to a gene: 10. The CDR3 region is CASGSRNTGGTEAFF. The DNA of the CDR3 is TGTGCTAGTGGATCCCGTAATACAGGGGGCACTGAAGCTTTCTTT.

Points on this clonotype: Its ends do not fully match the called genes, so a read error is possible. The chain has TRBV6-2 or TRBV6-3 and TRBJ1-1; D not certain. Per germline, CDR1 MNHEY and CDR2 SVGEGT. This CDR3 is built from 18 residues. The CDR3 DNA reads TGTGCCAGCAGTTACTTTCGGCAGGTCCACGGGATGAACACTGAAACTTTCTTT. Encoded protein: CASSYFRQVHGMNTETFF.

In its sample, this clonotype was seen once. V is TRBV13 and J is TRBJ1-1; possible D gene TRBD1, 5 bases. The CDR3 runs to 15 residues. V lost 8 bases and J 1 base, leaving 17 bases between the germline ends. The V gene's germline CDR1 is PRHDT and CDR2 FYEKMQ (reference sequence). DNA for the CDR3: TGTGCCAGCGGGGCCCGGGGACGGCCGAACACTGAAGCTTTCTTT. Its protein is CASGARGRPNTEAFF.

This clonotype was detected many times. V gene TRBV30 combines with J gene TRBJ2-7; tentative D call: TRBD1 (5 bases). Trimming removed 8 bases from V and 0 bases from J, with 11 bases in between. The germline V gene encodes CDR1 GTSNPN and CDR2 SVGIG (reference sequence). The CDR3 is 12 amino acids. The CDR3 sequence is CAGHLSSYEQYF. The CDR3 region has the DNA TGTGCCGGACATCTAAGCTCCTACGAGCAGTACTTC.

There are a few counts of this clonotype. V gene TRBV6-2 or TRBV6-3 combines with J gene TRBJ1-5; tentatively, D is TRBD1 (6 bases). Trimming pared 6 bases from V and 2 bases from J, leaving 14 bases between. Germline-derived CDR1 and CDR2 are MNHEY and SVGEGT. The CDR3 covers 15 residues. CDR3 DNA: TGTGCCAGCAGCCCGGGACACCGGGGCAATCAGCCCCAGCATTTT. The encoded protein is CASSPGHRGNQPQHF.

This clonotype was seen at least ten times. This chain connects TRBV30 to TRBJ1-5; D is possibly TRBD1 (5 bases). V dropped 5 bases and J dropped 3 bases, with 14 bases sitting between them. The CDR3 runs 14 residues. The germline gives CDR1 GTSNPN, CDR2 SVGIG (reference sequence). Written as DNA, the CDR3 is TGTGCCTGGGCCCGCCCGGGACTCAATCAGCCCCAGCATTTT. Its translation: CAWARPGLNQPQHF.

This clonotype occurred a few times. The chain couples TRBV28 to TRBJ2-5; no clear D. The V end was cut by 2 bases, the J end by 5 bases, with 9 bases between. The CDR3 has 13 residues. CDR1 and CDR2 (germline): MDHEN, SYDVKM. The CDR3 nucleotides read TGTGCCAGCAGTTTAGACGCTATGGAGACCCAGTACTTC. Amino acid sequence: CASSLDAMETQYF.

This clonotype was found many times. The V gene is TRBV4-3, the J gene TRBJ2-5; D is ambiguous. Deletions cut 3 bases from V and 1 base from J, with 6 bases between. CDR3 length equals 13 residues. Germline CDR1 LGHNA, CDR2 YSLEER. The CDR3: CASSQGLQETQYF. CDR3 DNA sequence: TGCGCCAGCAGCCAGGGCCTCCAAGAGACCCAGTACTTC.

There are many counts of this clonotype. The chain employs TRBV6-1 and TRBJ1-1, with 7 positions matching TRBD1. The CDR3 is 14 residues long. Germline values: CDR1 MNHNS, CDR2 SASEGT. With V trimmed by 3 bases and J by 4 bases, 5 bases remained unmatched. The CDR3 reads CASSDEGAPTEAFF. CDR3 nucleotides: TGTGCCAGCAGTGATGAGGGGGCGCCCACTGAAGCTTTCTTT.

This clonotype was detected a few times. This chain joins TRBV18 and TRBJ1-2; D unclear. V gave up 5 bases and J gave up 5 bases, with 15 bases separating them. Germline V gene sequence: CDR1 KGHSH, CDR2 LQKENI. The CDR3 has 14 amino acids. The CDR3 here is CASSAQNPRYGYTF. The DNA for the CDR3 is TGTGCCAGCTCAGCTCAAAATCCCCGATATGGCTACACCTTC.

This clonotype came up many times. This chain connects TRBV29-1 to TRBJ2-5; 10 bases align to TRBD2. Germline V gives CDR1 SQVTM, CDR2 ANQGSEA. There are 14 residues in the CDR3. Trimming cost V 4 bases and J 2 bases; bases outside gene matches: 4. DNA of the CDR3: TGCAGCGTTGTTCCAGCGGGAGGGCAAGAGACCCAGTACTTC. Encoded protein: CSVVPAGGQETQYF.

The table lists this clonotype with many counts. The rearrangement uses TRBV6-5 and TRBJ1-6; the match to TRBD1 covers 9 bases. J was trimmed by 8 bases and V by 0 bases; bases with no gene match: 8. Germline assignment: CDR1 MNHEY and CDR2 SVGAGI. The CDR3 has 17 amino acids. CDR3 sequence: CASSYSGWTGEDSPLHF. As DNA, the CDR3 is TGTGCCAGCAGTTACTCTGGCTGGACAGGGGAGGATTCACCCCTCCACTTT.